This T cell receptor beta chain was recovered during a study of cytomegalovirus exposure and HLA in healthy donors. Regarding the study as a whole: V- and J-gene trimming in TCR beta was tied to a missense DCLRE1C variant by an analysis performed later. Earlier analysis found most TCR beta V segments productive about 90% or about 30% of the time. High specificity and sensitivity for cytomegalovirus status were reported for the classifier. Generally TCR sequences proved uncommon, though certain public TCRs appeared in numerous donors.

For this clone: The antigen remains undetermined.

Per the germline V gene, CDR1 is ENHRY and CDR2 is SYGVKD. There are 15 residues in the CDR3. The junction had 6 bases not matched to a gene; V was cut back by 10 bases and J by 0 bases. PCR used 60 Vbeta primers and 13 Jbeta primers. The protocol was immunoSEQ multiplex PCR, while the TCRdb copy is restricted to in-frame clones and leaves out a portion. The data show about 130,000 clones, approximately 80% seen once. Sequencing was performed on PBMCs. The source is a man aged 45-65 years in good health and CMV-seronegative. The V gene is TRBV10-3, the J gene TRBJ1-4; 9 nucleotides align to TRBD1. The CDR3 here is CASGQGTTTNEKLFF. CDR3 nucleotides: TGTGCCAGCGGACAGGGGACCACAACTAATGAAAAACTGTTTTTT.